These 25 T cell receptor beta chains were all obtained from the same sample, sequenced in a study of cytomegalovirus exposure and HLA in healthy donors. The PCR ran on 60 Vbeta and 13 Jbeta primers. Profiled with immunoSEQ multiplex PCR; TCRdb holds only in-frame clones, not every one. The data contain some 160,000 clones, approximately 79% of them singletons. The sample taken for sequencing was PBMCs. These TCRs come from a middle-aged woman in good health and CMV-seronegative.

Comment on this clone: This specimen includes other DNA sequences encoding the same CDR3. CDR3 amino acids: CASSAAGQGEAFF. Here the CDR3 DNA reads TGTGCCAGCAGTGCGGCCGGACAGGGTGAAGCTTTCTTT. J is TRBJ1-1 and V is TRBV25-1, with 8 bases lining up with TRBD1. CDR3 size: 13 residues. Germline CDR1 and CDR2: MGHDK and SYGVNS. After removal of 4 bases from V and 7 bases from J, the junction contained 5 bases not matched to a gene.

The chain has TRBV19 and TRBJ1-5; D ambiguous. Germline CDR1 is LNHDA and CDR2 is SQIVND (reference sequence). This CDR3 region has 16 residues. Between the trimmed V and J ends, which lost 5 bases and 3 bases, there was a span of 17 bases. The CDR3 DNA follows: TGTGCCAGTAGTCCGGGTTTAGGATCAAACAATCAGCCCCAGCATTTT. This gives the protein CASSPGLGSNNQPQHF.

The V gene is TRBV28, the J gene TRBJ1-2; 7 nucleotides align to TRBD1. CDR1 and CDR2 from the germline V gene are MDHEN and SYDVKM. J was trimmed by 5 bases and V by 6 bases; bases with no gene match: 9. The CDR3 runs 14 residues. CDR3 protein: CASRGDRVWYGYTF. The DNA of the CDR3 is TGTGCCAGCAGGGGAGACAGGGTTTGGTATGGCTACACCTTC.

The chain employs TRBV7-2 and TRBJ1-6; D remains ambiguous. The V end was cut by 0 bases, the J end by 7 bases, with 13 bases between. Per the germline V gene, CDR1 is SGHTA and CDR2 is FQGNSA. The CDR3 length is 16 residues. The DNA for the CDR3 is TGTGCCAGCAGCTTAGCGCGGCAGCCTTCCAATTCACCCCTCCACTTT. Translation gives CASSLARQPSNSPLHF.

The chain combines TRBV6-5 with TRBJ2-1; TRBD2 matches at 12 bases. The CDR3 sequence is 15 residues long. Trimming at V came to 6 bases and at J to 5 bases, leaving 5 bases not matched to a gene. From germline, CDR1 is MNHEY and CDR2 SVGAGI. CDR3 amino acids: CASRRLAGVDNEQFF. CDR3 DNA sequence: TGTGCCAGCAGAAGACTAGCGGGAGTTGACAATGAGCAGTTCTTC.

The V gene is TRBV4-3, the J gene TRBJ1-1; TRBD1 might be the D (6 bases). The V and J ends lost 1 base and 1 base respectively, with 13 bases between them. The CDR3 spans 16 residues. The germline CDR1 and CDR2 sequences are LGHNA and YSLEER. CDR3 region: CASSQGQASWNTEAFF. The CDR3 region has the DNA TGCGCCAGCAGCCAAGGACAGGCGAGTTGGAACACTGAAGCTTTCTTT.

This rearrangement joins TRBV7-2 to TRBJ1-2; 7 nucleotides line up with TRBD1. This CDR3 has 14 amino acids. The trim removed 5 bases at V and 6 bases at J, leaving 9 bases unmatched. The germline V gene has CDR1 SGHTA and CDR2 FQGNSA. CDR3 nucleotide sequence: TGTGCCAGCAGCACCCGGGACAGACTACATGGCTACACCTTC. This encodes CASSTRDRLHGYTF.

The CDR3 loop reads CASSLGPISSTGELFF. Here the CDR3 DNA reads TGTGCCAGCAGCTTAGGGCCCATTAGCTCAACCGGGGAGCTGTTTTTT. The V gene is TRBV7-2, the J gene TRBJ2-2; D gene unclear. Looked up from germline, CDR1 is SGHTA and CDR2 is FQGNSA. Trimming cost V 1 base and J 5 bases, with 14 bases left between them. The CDR3 extends over 16 amino acids.

The chain is built from TRBV5-1 and TRBJ2-7, with D possibly matching TRBD2 (6 bases). This CDR3 is built from 17 residues. CDR1 is SGHRS and CDR2 is YFSETQ in the germline V gene. Trimming took 1 base from V and 5 from J, leaving 22 bases between them. The CDR3 is CASSLWGVRRPGDEQYF. The CDR3 region has the DNA TGCGCCAGCAGCTTGTGGGGGGTACGCCGTCCGGGGGACGAGCAGTACTTC. Full variable domain (missing parts from reference TRBV5-1 and TRBJ2-7): KAGVTQTPRYLIKTRGQQVTLSCSPISGHRSVSWYQQTPGQGLQFLFEYFSETQRNKGNFPGRFSGRQFSNSRSEMNVSTLELGDSALYLCASSLWGVRRPGDEQYFGPGTRLTVT.

The CDR3 bases are TGTGCCAGTACGGGAGCGGCTTTTATCAAGGGCTACACCTTC. It encodes CASTGAAFIKGYTF. This chain connects TRBV7-9 to TRBJ1-2; D gene uncertain. The CDR3 runs to 14 residues. V shed 9 bases and J shed 8 bases, with 22 bases lying between them. Germline CDR1 reads SEHNR; CDR2 reads FQNEAQ (reference sequence).

The sample holds a few counts of this clone. The chain is built from TRBV10-3 and TRBJ1-5; no reliable D call. The germline CDR1 and CDR2 sequences are ENHRY and SYGVKD. V lost 4 bases to trimming and J lost 0 bases, with 13 bases between them. CDR3 length: 16 amino acids. The CDR3 region has the DNA TGTGCCATCAGTGCTGGAGGAGCGGTTAGCAATCAGCCCCAGCATTTT. Protein sequence: CAISAGGAVSNQPQHF.

The chain uses TRBV4-1 and TRBJ2-2, with TRBD2 identical over 11 bases. Germline V gene data show CDR1 as MGHRA and CDR2 as YSYEKL. This CDR3 spans 17 amino acids. The ends lost 4 bases at V and 5 bases at J; junction bases unmatched: 9. This CDR3 is CASSLPLAGGGTGELFF. In DNA, the CDR3 is TGCGCCAGCAGCCTCCCCCTAGCGGGAGGAGGGACCGGGGAGCTGTTTTTT.

The chain combines TRBV10-2 with TRBJ2-7; TRBD1 matches at 8 bases. CDR1 and CDR2 (germline): WSHSY, SAAADI. V shed 6 bases and J 1 base; nucleotides not matched to a gene: 8. This CDR3 has 15 amino acids. CDR3 region: CASRDTGGISYEQYF. The CDR3 nucleotides read TGCGCCAGCAGGGACACAGGGGGAATTTCCTACGAGCAGTACTTC.

V is TRBV9 and J is TRBJ2-3; no clear D gene. V was cut by 0 bases and J by 2 bases, with 10 bases left in between. The CDR3 runs 15 residues. Germline loops: CDR1 SGDLS, CDR2 YYNGEE. DNA for the CDR3: TGTGCCAGCAGCGTAGATATTCTTTCCACAGATACGCAGTATTTT. Amino acid sequence: CASSVDILSTDTQYF. Complete variable domain (other parts from reference TRBV9 and TRBJ2-3): DSGVTQTPKHLITATGQRVTLRCSPRSGDLSVYWYQQSLDQGLQFLIQYYNGEERAKGNILERFSAQQFPDLHSELNLSSLELGDSALYFCASSVDILSTDTQYFGPGTRLTVL.

In its sample, this clone was seen a few times. The chain couples TRBV25-1 to TRBJ1-2; tentatively, D is TRBD1 (5 bases). The germline CDR1 and CDR2 sequences are MGHDK and SYGVNS. Trimming shortened V by 3 bases and J by 1 base, and 6 bases separated the two germline ends. This CDR3 region has 13 residues. CDR3 sequence: CASSDDSNYGYTF. CDR3 DNA sequence: TGTGCCAGCAGTGACGACAGTAACTATGGCTACACCTTC.

The J gene is TRBJ2-3, the V gene TRBV7-9; the D is unclear. The germline V and J ends were trimmed by 1 base and 0 bases, with 8 bases remaining between them. CDR3 size: 15 residues. Germline values: CDR1 SEHNR, CDR2 FQNEAQ (reference sequence). The CDR3 nucleotides read TGTGCCAGCAGCTTAGGGGCGTCTAGCACAGATACGCAGTATTTT. This sequence encodes CASSLGASSTDTQYF.

A word on this clone: The same CDR3 is also encoded by other DNA sequences in this sample. V is TRBV4-1 and J is TRBJ1-5; D is unresolved. The CDR3 length is 16 residues. V was clipped by 0 bases and J by 5 bases, with 14 bases between them. The germline CDR1 and CDR2 sequences are MGHRA and YSYEKL. The CDR3 protein is CASSQDNLGGYQPQHF. CDR3 in DNA: TGCGCCAGCAGCCAAGATAACTTGGGAGGATATCAGCCCCAGCATTTT.

The CDR3 nucleotides are TGTGCCAGCTCACCCTCAACAGGAATAATAGCCAAAAACATTCAGTACTTC. Translation: CASSPSTGIIAKNIQYF. The V gene is TRBV18, the J gene TRBJ2-4; a possible D gene is TRBD1 (5 bases). V dropped 3 bases and J dropped 0 bases, with 15 bases sitting between them. The CDR3 covers 17 residues. Germline-derived CDR1 and CDR2 are KGHSH and LQKENI.

CDR3 loop: CASSLPLSPYEQYF. The DNA for the CDR3 is TGTGCCAGCAGTCTGCCACTAAGTCCCTACGAGCAGTACTTC. The gene calls are TRBV25-1 and TRBJ2-5; unclear D gene. With the DNA end fitting TRBJ2-7 better, the J assignment may be wrong. The CDR3 has 14 amino acids. The V gene's germline CDR1 is MGHDK and CDR2 SYGVNS.

The chain links TRBV19 to TRBJ1-3; D is possibly TRBD1 (5 bases). Trimming left V 7 bases short and J 0 bases short, with 13 bases between. The CDR3 loop spans 15 amino acids. The germline CDR1 and CDR2 sequences are LNHDA and SQIVND (reference sequence). DNA of the CDR3: TGTGCCAGTAAACAACAGGCAAACTCTGGAAACACCATATATTTT. Translating it yields CASKQQANSGNTIYF.

The genes are TRBV6-6 and TRBJ2-7; D may be TRBD2 (5 bases). Germline CDR1 reads MNHNY; CDR2 reads SVGAGI (reference sequence). The CDR3 loop spans 11 amino acids. V lost 5 bases and J lost 6, with 8 bases in between. CDR3 loop: CASSPGSEQYF. In DNA form, the CDR3 reads TGTGCCAGCAGTCCGGGAAGCGAGCAGTACTTC.

This sequence joins TRBV7-8 and TRBJ1-1; 9 nucleotides line up with TRBD1. This CDR3 contains 16 residues. From germline, CDR1 is SGHVS and CDR2 FQNEAQ. The V gene end was trimmed by 7 bases and the J gene end by 1 base; junction bases not matched to a gene: 10. The CDR3 DNA reads TGTGCCAGCATTCCGGACAGGGGAGTTGCGAACACTGAAGCTTTCTTT. Translated, it gives CASIPDRGVANTEAFF.

CDR3 DNA: TGTGCCAGCAGCTTGGGTAGGGGATCCTACAATGAGCAGTTCTTC. Protein: CASSLGRGSYNEQFF. The rearrangement uses TRBV11-3 and TRBJ2-1; perhaps TRBD1 as D (5 bases). CDR3 length equals 15 residues. Germline V gene data show CDR1 as SGHNT and CDR2 as YENEEA. V shed 3 bases and J shed 1 base, with 10 bases lying between them.

This clone appeared a few times. V gene TRBV5-1 combines with J gene TRBJ2-1; no clear D gene. Per germline, CDR1 SGHRS and CDR2 YFSETQ. The CDR3 totals 12 residues. V was shortened by 3 bases and J by 8 bases, with 9 bases between the two germline ends. The CDR3 reads CASSSLSYEQFF. The DNA of the CDR3 is TGCGCCAGCAGCTCCCTGTCGTATGAGCAGTTCTTC.

The table lists this clone with a few counts. The chain employs TRBV27 and TRBJ1-5, with 7 bases that match TRBD1. V was pared by 6 bases and J by 2 bases, with 10 bases of the junction left unmatched. The CDR3 extends over 16 amino acids. Germline V CDR1 and CDR2: MNHEY, SMNVEV (reference sequence). CDR3 region: CASSLLPRGGNQPQHF. As DNA, the CDR3 is TGTGCCAGCAGCTTACTCCCCAGGGGGGGCAATCAGCCCCAGCATTTT.